One sample yielded the 23 T cell receptor beta chains listed below, sequenced in a study of yellow fever vaccine responses in identical twins. TCRdb processed the RT-PCR reads anew with MiXCR; each CDR3 protein has one entry. The sample shows around 33,000 distinct CDR3 sequences, 50% to 75% of them seen only once. The sequenced sample was T cells from blood (PBMCs), unsorted or a sorted subset (not recorded which), obtained before or after yellow fever vaccination (not recorded which). These receptors were taken from a woman aged 18-29 years who received the yellow fever vaccine.

The V gene is TRBV28, the J gene TRBJ1-6, with 9 bases matching TRBD1. The CDR3 runs to 14 residues. V lost 5 bases to trimming and J lost 7 bases; unmatched junction nucleotides: 3. CDR1 is MDHEN and CDR2 is SYDVKM in the germline V gene. The CDR3 reads CASSPGTGNSPLHF. CDR3 DNA sequence: TGTGCCAGCAGTCCCGGGACAGGGAATTCACCCCTCCACTTT.

The rearrangement joins TRBV2 to TRBJ2-3, with D possibly TRBD1 on 5 matching bases. V lost 3 bases and J 0 bases, leaving 10 bases between the germline ends. The CDR3 consists of 15 residues. CDR1 is SNHLY, CDR2 FYNNEI, per germline. CDR3 sequence (DNA): TGTGCCAGCAGTGATGTGGGGCCTAGCACAGATACGCAGTATTTT. Residues: CASSDVGPSTDTQYF.

The chain links TRBV12-3 or TRBV12-4 to TRBJ1-2; D may be TRBD1 (5 bases). V was trimmed by 3 bases and J by 4 bases, leaving 12 bases between them. The CDR3 is made up of 14 amino acids. The CDR3 coding sequence is TGTGCCAGCAGTTTTTCGGGGCAGGTCTATGGCTACACCTTC. Protein: CASSFSGQVYGYTF.

To note about this clonotype: The germline gene is not matched at one end of the junction; a read error may be the cause. V is TRBV2 and J is TRBJ2-3; 10 bases map to TRBD1. Germline V gene lookup returns CDR1 SNHLY and CDR2 FYNNEI. The CDR3 length is 15 residues. The CDR3 sequence is CARSEGQGGLDTQYF. CDR3 nucleotide sequence: TGTGCCAGAAGTGAAGGACAGGGGGGACTAGATACGCAGTATTTT.

This rearrangement joins TRBV19 to TRBJ1-2; no firm D call. The CDR3 covers 14 residues. Per germline, CDR1 LNHDA and CDR2 SQIVND (reference sequence). The germline V and J ends were trimmed by 5 bases and 0 bases, with 10 bases remaining between them. As DNA, the CDR3 is TGTGCCAGTAGTTTCGGATCCTCTAACTATGGCTACACCTTC. As protein: CASSFGSSNYGYTF.

The chain carries TRBV12-3 or TRBV12-4 and TRBJ2-5, with 7 bases fitting TRBD2. V gave up 7 bases and J gave up 2 bases; unmatched junction bases: 7. This CDR3 spans 14 amino acids. Here the CDR3 reads CASKKSRGQETQYF. As DNA, the CDR3 is TGTGCCAGCAAAAAGTCGCGGGGGCAAGAGACCCAGTACTTC.

This chain links TRBV7-9 with TRBJ2-1, with D unresolved. The CDR3 has 9 residues. Trimming took off 10 bases at V and 9 bases at J, with 7 bases between the two ends. Germline V gives CDR1 SEHNR, CDR2 FQNEAQ (reference sequence). CDR3 amino acids: CATAFEQFF. The CDR3, as DNA: TGTGCCACCGCTTTTGAGCAGTTCTTC.

This clonotype turned up a few times. This chain links TRBV29-1 with TRBJ2-1; D remains unclear. Per germline, CDR1 SQVTM and CDR2 ANQGSEA. Trimming shortened V by 4 bases and J by 4 bases, and 5 bases separated the two germline ends. The CDR3 length is 11 residues. CDR3 nucleotides: TGCAGCGTTGTTCGTTACAATGAGCAGTTCTTC. It codes for CSVVRYNEQFF.

The rearrangement uses TRBV6-2 or TRBV6-3 and TRBJ1-1, with D unclear. The CDR3 is made up of 15 amino acids. The V end was cut by 0 bases, the J end by 2 bases, with 10 bases between. The germline gives CDR1 MNHEY, CDR2 SVGEGT. For the CDR3, the DNA is TGTGCCAGCAGTTACTCGAGGGTGGGCAACACTGAAGCTTTCTTT. Amino acids: CASSYSRVGNTEAFF.

V gene TRBV5-8 combines with J gene TRBJ1-2, with D unclear. The CDR3 has 11 amino acids. Germline CDR1 is SGHTS and CDR2 is YDEGEE. The ends were cut back, 0 bases at V and 9 bases at J, with 6 bases in the middle. CDR3 coding DNA: TGTGCCAGCAGCTTGGCGGGCAGCTACACCTTC. This codes for CASSLAGSYTF.

This rearrangement joins TRBV6-2 or TRBV6-3 to TRBJ1-1; D gene ambiguous. Trimming removed 0 bases from V and 4 bases from J, with 12 bases in between. The CDR3 covers 15 residues. From germline, CDR1 is MNHEY and CDR2 SVGEGT. CDR3 loop: CASSYSIPGPTEAFF. CDR3 in DNA: TGTGCCAGCAGTTACTCGATTCCCGGCCCCACTGAAGCTTTCTTT.

This clonotype was observed a few times. The rearrangement links TRBV4-1 to TRBJ1-3; no firm D call. Germline values: CDR1 MGHRA, CDR2 YSYEKL. CDR3 length equals 15 residues. The ends were cut back, 1 base at V and 2 bases at J, with 9 bases in the middle. CDR3 amino acids: CASSQAYTTGNTIYF. CDR3 DNA sequence: TGCGCCAGCAGCCAAGCCTACACGACTGGAAACACCATATATTTT.

The chain joins TRBV29-1 to TRBJ2-2; the D gene is possibly TRBD2 (5 bases). The CDR3 is 12 amino acids. The V end was cut by 4 bases, the J end by 5 bases, with 8 bases between. Germline loops: CDR1 SQVTM, CDR2 ANQGSEA. The CDR3: CSVGGQTGELFF. The CDR3 DNA reads as TGCAGCGTTGGAGGGCAGACCGGGGAGCTGTTTTTT.

This clonotype was picked up a small number of times. This sequence joins TRBV18 and TRBJ2-3; the D is unclear. Germline V gives CDR1 KGHSH, CDR2 LQKENI. Between the trimmed V and J ends, which lost 1 base and 0 bases, there was a span of 5 bases. The CDR3 is 14 amino acids. The CDR3 loop is CASSPLDSTDTQYF. CDR3 coding DNA: TGTGCCAGCTCACCACTAGATAGCACAGATACGCAGTATTTT.

This clonotype was detected only a few times. This chain uses TRBV28 with TRBJ1-6; D is possibly TRBD1 (6 bases). Trimming cost V 3 bases and J 9 bases, with 15 bases left between them. The CDR3 is 15 residues long. Germline lookup yields CDR1 MDHEN and CDR2 SYDVKM. CDR3 region: CASSFLRGSASPLHF. CDR3 in DNA: TGTGCCAGCAGTTTCCTAAGGGGGTCTGCTTCACCCCTCCACTTT.

The chain employs TRBV10-3 and TRBJ1-4, with a tentative D call TRBD1 (5 bases). With 4 bases removed from V and 11 bases from J, the gap between germline ends came to 14 bases. The CDR3 spans 13 residues. Germline V CDR1 and CDR2: ENHRY, SYGVKD. CDR3 in amino acids: CAISAGGRDKLFF. Written as DNA, the CDR3 is TGTGCCATCAGTGCGGGCGGTAGGGACAAACTGTTTTTT.

This clonotype showed up just a few times. The chain employs TRBV20-1 and TRBJ1-2; D call uncertain. Germline lookup yields CDR1 DFQATT and CDR2 SNEGSKA (reference sequence). The CDR3 sequence is 13 residues long. Trimming took 4 bases from V and 2 from J, leaving 11 bases between them. CDR3 in DNA: TGCAGTGCTATACCCAGTTCGAACTATGGCTACACCTTC. This encodes CSAIPSSNYGYTF.

The chain employs TRBV13 and TRBJ2-1; 7 bases agree with TRBD1. Germline V gene data show CDR1 as PRHDT and CDR2 as FYEKMQ (reference sequence). V gave up 6 bases and J gave up 6 bases; unmatched junction bases: 14. CDR3 length equals 16 residues. In DNA, the CDR3 is TGTGCCAGCAGATTCCTACAGGGGATGAAGAGCAATGAGCAGTTCTTC. It specifies CASRFLQGMKSNEQFF.

The V call is TRBV15, the J call TRBJ2-1; D is uncertain. The CDR3 contains 15 residues. CDR1 and CDR2 from the germline V gene are LNHNV and YYDKDF (reference sequence). Trimming removed 1 base from V and 6 bases from J, with 13 bases in between. CDR3 nucleotides: TGTGCCACCAGCAGAGTGGTTCTAGTAGGCAATGAGCAGTTCTTC. Its translation: CATSRVVLVGNEQFF. The variable domain in full, with the rest retrieved from reference TRBV15 and TRBJ2-1, is DAMVIQNPRYQVTQFGKPVTLSCSQTLNHNVMYWYQQKSSQAPKLLFHYYDKDFNNEADTPDNFQSRRPNTSFCFLDIRSPGLGDTAMYLCATSRVVLVGNEQFFGPGTRLTVL.

The genes are TRBV6-8 and TRBJ2-1; 9 bases agree with TRBD2. With 2 bases clipped from V and 10 bases from J, the junction kept 12 bases outside the gene matches. Germline CDR1 is MNHGY and CDR2 is SAAAGT. The CDR3 has 16 amino acids. The DNA of the CDR3 is TGTGCCAGCAGTTACGAGGGTAGCGGGAGTTCAGGAGAGCAGTTCTTC. Translating it yields CASSYEGSGSSGEQFF.

This chain joins TRBV13 and TRBJ2-1, with 9 positions matching TRBD2. The CDR3 loop spans 14 amino acids. The germline V gene encodes CDR1 PRHDT and CDR2 FYEKMQ (reference sequence). The V and J ends lost 6 bases and 3 bases, in that order; junction bases with no gene match: 3. The DNA for the CDR3 is TGTGCCAGCAGGACTAGCGGAAACTACAATGAGCAGTTCTTC. Protein sequence: CASRTSGNYNEQFF.

V is TRBV28 and J is TRBJ2-1; 9 bases map to TRBD2. This CDR3 region has 16 residues. Unmatched junction bases numbered 12, after V lost 6 bases and J lost 6 bases. CDR1 is MDHEN, CDR2 SYDVKM, per germline. This chain's CDR3 is CASRIGQRRGGNEQFF. The CDR3 DNA sequence: TGTGCCAGCAGGATCGGACAGAGGCGGGGGGGCAATGAGCAGTTCTTC.

This rearrangement joins TRBV7-9 to TRBJ2-1; 9 bases agree with TRBD2. The germline V gene encodes CDR1 SEHNR and CDR2 FQNEAQ (reference sequence). The V gene end was trimmed by 5 bases and the J gene end by 1 base; junction bases not matched to a gene: 6. This CDR3 has 16 amino acids. The CDR3 DNA follows: TGTGCCAGCAGCCGTTTGGGACTAGCTTCCTACAATGAGCAGTTCTTC. Its protein product is CASSRLGLASYNEQFF.